A single sample gave rise to the 14 T cell receptor beta chains below, sequenced in a study of T-cell memory formation after mild COVID-19. A single record per CDR3 protein comes from TCRdb applying MiXCR to the 5' RACE reads. This table has roughly 400,000 distinct CDR3 sequences, 18% appearing once. The sequencing input was PBMCs or a T cell subset sorted from them (not recorded which). All receptors derive from a young man who had mild COVID-19 (a few samples of this study predate the infection). Cell type and time point are not known.

The rearrangement joins TRBV6-6 to TRBJ2-7; tentatively, D is TRBD1 or TRBD2 (6 bases each). This CDR3 comprises 15 residues. The V and J ends lost 6 bases and 4 bases respectively, with 19 bases between them. Germline assignment: CDR1 MNHNY and CDR2 SVGAGI (reference sequence). The CDR3 sequence: CASSNPAGGHYEQYV. As DNA, the CDR3 is TGTGCCAGCAGCAACCCGGCCGGGGGCCATTACGAGCAGTACGTC.

V gene TRBV7-2 combines with J gene TRBJ2-7; D perhaps matches TRBD2 (6 bases). The germline V and J ends were trimmed by 2 bases and 0 bases, with 11 bases remaining between them. Germline CDR1 is SGHTA and CDR2 is FQGNSA. This CDR3 has 15 residues. In DNA, the CDR3 is TGTGCCAGCAGCTTATGGAGGGAAGTCTCCTACGAGCAGTACTTC. Its translation: CASSLWREVSYEQYF. Looking up the rest from reference TRBV7-2 and TRBJ2-7 gives the full variable domain: GAGVSQSPSNKVTEKGKDVELRCDPISGHTALYWYRQSLGQGLEFLIYFQGNSAPDKSGLPSDRFSAERTGGSVSTLTIQRTQQEDSAVYLCASSLWREVSYEQYFGPGTRLTVT.

This clonotype was recorded a few times. V is TRBV5-6 and J is TRBJ2-6, with D hard to call. V dropped 4 bases and J dropped 5 bases, with 7 bases sitting between them. Germline V CDR1 and CDR2: SGHDT, YYEEEE. CDR3 size: 13 residues. The CDR3 bases are TGTGCCAGCAGCCCCCCCTGGGCCAACGTCCTGACTTTC. This gives the protein CASSPPWANVLTF.

The J gene is TRBJ2-7, the V gene TRBV5-1, with 7 positions matching TRBD1. Germline V gene data show CDR1 as SGHRS and CDR2 as YFSETQ. J lost 6 bases, V lost 1 base, and 10 bases had no gene match. The CDR3 contains 15 residues. The CDR3 spells CASSLRQGRDSEQYF. Here the CDR3 DNA reads TGCGCCAGCAGCTTGAGACAGGGAAGAGATTCCGAGCAGTACTTC.

V is TRBV15 and J is TRBJ1-5; 9 nucleotides line up with TRBD1. The CDR3 is made up of 16 amino acids. CDR1 is LNHNV, CDR2 YYDKDF, per germline (reference sequence). V dropped 1 base and J dropped 7; count of bases not matched to a gene: 8. CDR3 in DNA: TGTGCCACCAGCAGAGCAGGACAGGGGATTTTCCAGCCCCAGCATTTT. Translated, it gives CATSRAGQGIFQPQHF. Drawing the rest from reference TRBV15 and TRBJ1-5, the complete variable domain is DAMVIQNPRYQVTQFGKPVTLSCSQTLNHNVMYWYQQKSSQAPKLLFHYYDKDFNNEADTPDNFQSRRPNTSFCFLDIRSPGLGDTAMYLCATSRAGQGIFQPQHFGDGTRLSIL.

This clonotype has just a few counts. V and J are TRBV10-3 and TRBJ1-2; the D gene is possibly TRBD1 (5 bases). The CDR3 length is 15 residues. CDR1 and CDR2 from the germline V gene are ENHRY and SYGVKD. Trimming removed 2 bases from V and 3 bases from J, with 13 bases in between. CDR3 bases: TGTGCCATCAGTGAGAAGGACTCGGGGGACTATGGCTACACCTTC. This encodes CAISEKDSGDYGYTF.

Only a few counts were recorded for this clonotype. The chain links TRBV10-3 to TRBJ1-2, with 7 bases fitting TRBD1. Trimming took 4 bases from V and 8 from J; bases not matched to a gene: 10. The CDR3 sequence is 14 residues long. CDR1 ENHRY and CDR2 SYGVKD come from the germline V gene. The CDR3 loop is CAISATGAGEGYTF. As DNA, the CDR3 is TGTGCCATCAGTGCCACAGGGGCAGGGGAGGGCTACACCTTC.

In its sample, this clonotype was seen many times. V is TRBV5-1 and J is TRBJ2-3, with a weak D call TRBD1 (6 bases). This CDR3 has 14 amino acids. Germline CDR1 is SGHRS and CDR2 is YFSETQ. V was cut by 2 bases and J by 2 bases, with 9 bases left in between. CDR3 sequence reads: CASSLTGYTDTQYF. The CDR3 DNA sequence: TGCGCCAGCAGCTTAACAGGGTACACAGATACGCAGTATTTT.

V is TRBV9 and J is TRBJ1-3; D possibly corresponds to TRBD1 (5 bases). Trimming removed 3 bases from V and 4 bases from J, with 11 bases in between. Germline CDR1 is SGDLS and CDR2 is YYNGEE. The CDR3 consists of 14 residues. DNA for the CDR3: TGTGCCAGCAGCGCACAGGAGTTGGGAAACACCATATATTTT. This translates into CASSAQELGNTIYF.

Ten or more counts support this clonotype. The rearrangement uses TRBV5-1 and TRBJ2-1; D might be TRBD1 or TRBD2, each matching 5 bases. Trimming removed 4 bases at V and 10 bases at J, with 12 bases between. CDR1 is SGHRS, CDR2 YFSETQ, per germline. The CDR3 sequence is 12 residues long. The CDR3 spells CASSPPRDEQFF. In nucleotides, the CDR3 is TGCGCCAGCAGCCCCCCTCGGGACGAGCAGTTCTTC. Full variable domain (outside the CDR3, taken from reference TRBV5-1 and TRBJ2-1): KAGVTQTPRYLIKTRGQQVTLSCSPISGHRSVSWYQQTPGQGLQFLFEYFSETQRNKGNFPGRFSGRQFSNSRSEMNVSTLELGDSALYLCASSPPRDEQFFGPGTRLTVL.

The chain has TRBV12-3 or TRBV12-4 and TRBJ2-7; D possibly corresponds to TRBD1 (6 bases). CDR3 size: 14 residues. Trimming stripped 4 bases from V and 4 bases from J, with 14 bases between. Here the CDR3 reads CASSSTGQPYEQYF. CDR3 in DNA: TGTGCCAGCAGTTCAACGGGACAACCGTACGAGCAGTACTTC.

The rearrangement uses TRBV6-6 and TRBJ2-5; D is uncertain. From germline, CDR1 is MNHNY and CDR2 SVGAGI (reference sequence). The CDR3 is made up of 14 amino acids. Trimming shortened V by 2 bases and J by 7 bases, and 14 bases separated the two germline ends. Here the CDR3 reads CASSYATPPGTQYF. CDR3 bases: TGTGCCAGCAGTTACGCAACACCCCCCGGGACCCAGTACTTC.

The chain uses TRBV4-1 and TRBJ2-1; D might be TRBD2 (5 bases). Trimming took 0 bases from V and 5 from J, leaving 8 bases between them. Germline assignment: CDR1 MGHRA and CDR2 YSYEKL. This CDR3 contains 14 residues. The CDR3 DNA follows: TGCGCCAGCAGCCAAGAACGAGGGAACAATGAGCAGTTCTTC. Amino acids: CASSQERGNNEQFF.

This chain links TRBV29-1 with TRBJ2-3, with TRBD1 as a possible D gene (5 bases). This CDR3 has 13 residues. Germline V gives CDR1 SQVTM, CDR2 ANQGSEA. Trimming took 4 bases from V and 4 from J, leaving 12 bases between them. For the CDR3, the DNA is TGCAGCGTTGGTAGGGGTTTGGCAGATACGCAGTATTTT. Translated: CSVGRGLADTQYF.